This TCR beta chain was captured in a study of immune heterogeneity within non-small cell lung tumors. V lost 9 bases, J lost 0 bases, and 22 bases stayed unmatched. Germline V CDR1 and CDR2: SGHTA, FQGTGA. The CDR3 totals 20 residues. Template material for each sample was 550 to 700 ng of bulk tumor genomic DNA. Surgeons took several biopsies per primary tumor, spaced far apart, during surgery. Newly diagnosed with untreated non-small cell lung cancer, the patients underwent curative surgery. It was with 32 V and 13 J primers that multiplex PCR amplified TCR beta CDR3. Via MiXCR, TCRdb re-called the multiplex PCR reads, giving one row per CDR3 protein. The sample carries 20,000 to 25,000 distinct CDR3 sequences, 25% to 30% recorded once.

This clonotype was sampled from a man aged 40-49 years with non-small cell lung cancer. The material sequenced was lung tumor tissue. The chain links TRBV7-3 to TRBJ2-7, with 11 bases identical to TRBD2. This CDR3 reads CARSSPVSSGRPRNSYEQYF. CDR3 nucleotide sequence: TGTGCCAGGTCTTCCCCAGTCTCTAGCGGGAGGCCCCGGAACTCCTACGAGCAGTACTTC.